A single T cell receptor (beta chain) is shown here with its context. This entry belongs to a study of memory CD4+ T cells and cytomegalovirus serostatus. Study information: This sample comes from healthy Belgian adults, fewer than ten CMV seropositive, approximately 24 seronegative.

This CDR3 has 16 residues. Germline CDR1 is SGDLS and CDR2 is YYNGEE. With V trimmed by 4 bases and J by 1 base, 7 bases remained unmatched. Repertoires were generated with immunoSEQ multiplex PCR, while TCRdb's copy carries only in-frame clones and drops some. The sample lists about 80,000 clones; 65% to 85% were seen once. The sort gate was single viable CD3+CD4+CD8-CD45RO+ cells for memory CD4+ T cells. Positive selection with CD4 microbeads enriched total CD4+ T cells. The sample was memory CD4+ T cells from blood. The chain links TRBV9 to TRBJ2-3; 9 nucleotides match TRBD1. This clonotype was sampled from an adult in good health and CMV-seronegative. The CDR3 DNA follows: TGTGCCAGCAGCACGGGGACAGGGTCAGGCACAGATACGCAGTATTTT. It translates to CASSTGTGSGTDTQYF.